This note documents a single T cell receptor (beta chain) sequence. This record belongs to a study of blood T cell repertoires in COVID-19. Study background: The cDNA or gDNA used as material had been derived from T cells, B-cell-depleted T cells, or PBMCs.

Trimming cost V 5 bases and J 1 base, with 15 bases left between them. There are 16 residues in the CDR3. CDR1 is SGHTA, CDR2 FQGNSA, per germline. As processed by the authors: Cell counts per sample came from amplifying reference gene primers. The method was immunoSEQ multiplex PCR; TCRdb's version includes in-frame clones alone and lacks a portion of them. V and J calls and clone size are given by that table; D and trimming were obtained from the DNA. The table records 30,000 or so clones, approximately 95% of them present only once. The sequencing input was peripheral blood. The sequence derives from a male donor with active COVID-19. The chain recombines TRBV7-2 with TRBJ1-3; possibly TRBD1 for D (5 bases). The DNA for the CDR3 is TGTGCCAGCAGCCGTACAGGTTTGAAGTCTGGAAACACCATATATTTT. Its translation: CASSRTGLKSGNTIYF.